What follows are 3 T cell receptor beta chains derived from one specimen sequenced in a study of blood T cell repertoires in COVID-19. Only in-frame clones appear in the TCRdb table, and some are missing; sequencing was by immunoSEQ multiplex PCR. In the table there are 200,000 to 250,000 clones, roughly nine tenths of which are singletons. Material: PBMCs or T cells enriched from blood (not recorded which). All receptors come from a man in his thirties or forties who had recovered from COVID-19.

The CDR3 nucleotides are TGCGCCAGCAGCTTGGAGGGGTGGACTGAAGCTTTCTTT. It yields the protein CASSLEGWTEAFF. The V call is TRBV5-1, the J call TRBJ1-1; D may be TRBD1 (5 bases). CDR1 and CDR2 (germline): SGHRS, YFSETQ. CDR3 length: 13 amino acids. Trimming removed 0 bases at V and 5 bases at J, with 8 bases between.

The chain has TRBV19 and TRBJ2-2; 7 positions agree with TRBD2. Trimming at V came to 7 bases and at J to 0 bases, leaving 8 bases not matched to a gene. In germline, CDR1 is LNHDA, CDR2 SQIVND (reference sequence). The CDR3 loop spans 16 amino acids. The CDR3 sequence is CASIGGSYANTGELFF. The CDR3 DNA sequence: TGTGCCAGTATAGGCGGGAGCTACGCGAACACCGGGGAGCTGTTTTTT.

This chain uses TRBV28 with TRBJ2-7; 12 bases fit TRBD2. This CDR3 comprises 16 residues. The germline CDR1 and CDR2 sequences are MDHEN and SYDVKM. V dropped 3 bases and J dropped 9; count of bases not matched to a gene: 12. The chain's CDR3 is CASSFGLAGGGMVQYF. The CDR3 nucleotides are TGTGCCAGCAGTTTTGGGCTAGCGGGAGGGGGTATGGTGCAGTACTTC.